This entry lists 29 T cell receptor beta chains sequenced from one sample in a study of blood T cell repertoires in COVID-19. Sequencing was performed with immunoSEQ multiplex PCR; in TCRdb, only in-frame clones are kept and a portion is missing. The sample holds approximately 250,000 clones, 80% to 90% seen once. Specimen: peripheral blood. The receptors here all came from a man aged 30 to 39 with active or convalescent COVID-19.

The rearrangement links TRBV29-1 to TRBJ1-5; TRBD1 might be the D (6 bases). This CDR3 contains 14 residues. V lost 7 bases to trimming and J lost 2 bases, with 15 bases between them. Germline V CDR1 and CDR2: SQVTM, ANQGSEA. CDR3 sequence: CSAVGGVGNQPQHF. Here the CDR3 DNA reads TGCAGCGCTGTAGGGGGGGTTGGCAATCAGCCCCAGCATTTT.

The rearrangement links TRBV13 to TRBJ1-1; TRBD1 matches 7 bases. With 5 bases clipped from V and 0 bases from J, the junction kept 6 bases outside the gene matches. The CDR3 loop spans 15 amino acids. Germline lookup yields CDR1 PRHDT and CDR2 FYEKMQ (reference sequence). CDR3 bases: TGTGCCAGCAGCCCAGCGACAGGGTTGAACACTGAAGCTTTCTTT. It encodes CASSPATGLNTEAFF.

The chain is built from TRBV9 and TRBJ2-5; TRBD2 aligns across 8 bases. V was clipped by 0 bases and J by 4 bases; unmatched bases: 5. From germline, CDR1 is SGDLS and CDR2 YYNGEE. CDR3 length: 15 residues. Written as DNA, the CDR3 is TGTGCCAGCAGCGTAGTGGGACTAGGGTTAGAGACCCAGTACTTC. It yields the protein CASSVVGLGLETQYF.

Only one count was recorded for this clone. V is TRBV5-1 and J is TRBJ1-5; no definite D call. V dropped 0 bases and J dropped 7 bases, with 11 bases sitting between them. The CDR3 length is 14 residues. Germline V gives CDR1 SGHRS, CDR2 YFSETQ. CDR3 in amino acids: CASSLDSGEQPQHF. The CDR3 bases are TGCGCCAGCAGCTTGGATTCCGGGGAACAGCCCCAGCATTTT.

The genes are TRBV7-9 and TRBJ2-3; TRBD2 might be the D (7 bases). Germline CDR1 and CDR2: SEHNR and FQNEAQ (reference sequence). The CDR3 loop spans 16 amino acids. Trimming stripped 5 bases from V and 2 bases from J, with 17 bases between. CDR3 loop: CASSASAGGPTDTQYF. The DNA of the CDR3 is TGTGCCAGCAGCGCGAGTGCCGGGGGGCCCACAGATACGCAGTATTTT.

This chain connects TRBV29-1 to TRBJ1-4, with D unclear. CDR3 length: 13 residues. CDR1 is SQVTM and CDR2 is ANQGSEA in the germline V gene. The germline V and J ends were trimmed by 7 bases and 7 bases, with 16 bases remaining between them. The CDR3 DNA sequence: TGCAGCGCGGATCTAGGCCAGAGTGAAAAACTGTTTTTT. Its protein product is CSADLGQSEKLFF.

This chain joins TRBV5-1 and TRBJ1-2; the D is unclear. Trimming took 7 bases from V and 7 from J, leaving 14 bases between them. This CDR3 is built from 12 residues. Per germline, CDR1 SGHRS and CDR2 YFSETQ. The CDR3 region is CASSAGDSGYTF. In DNA form, the CDR3 reads TGCGCCAGCTCCGCCGGGGATTCTGGCTACACCTTC.

The chain uses TRBV7-9 and TRBJ2-1; TRBD2 matches at 8 bases. CDR3 length: 15 amino acids. Germline CDR1 SEHNR, CDR2 FQNEAQ (reference sequence). V was pared by 1 base and J by 6 bases, with 5 bases of the junction left unmatched. The CDR3 DNA reads as TGTGCCAGCAGCTTAGTAGTCGGGGGGGCCAATGAGCAGTTCTTC. Translated: CASSLVVGGANEQFF.

J is TRBJ2-2 and V is TRBV6-1; the D gene is possibly TRBD2 (6 bases). The CDR3 consists of 15 residues. Germline V gene sequence: CDR1 MNHNS, CDR2 SASEGT. V lost 1 base and J 6 bases, leaving 12 bases between the germline ends. The CDR3 spells CASSEVLGEAGELFF. The CDR3 bases are TGTGCCAGCAGTGAAGTACTCGGGGAGGCCGGGGAGCTGTTTTTT.

V and J are TRBV4-3 and TRBJ2-1, with a weak D call TRBD2 (5 bases). In germline, CDR1 is LGHNA, CDR2 YSLEER. The CDR3 is made up of 14 amino acids. Deletions cut 0 bases from V and 10 bases from J, with 13 bases between. CDR3 amino acids: CASSQDGSRREQFF. The CDR3, as DNA: TGCGCCAGCAGCCAAGATGGGAGCCGGAGGGAGCAGTTCTTC.

The V gene is TRBV4-1, the J gene TRBJ1-5, with 11 bases that match TRBD1. Germline assignment: CDR1 MGHRA and CDR2 YSYEKL. The CDR3 totals 20 residues. Losses at the gene ends were 2 bases for V and 1 base for J; bases not matched to a gene: 13. The CDR3 nucleotides are TGCGCCAGCAGCCAACGACAATGGACAGGGGGCGCGGGGAGCAATCAGCCCCAGCATTTT. This codes for CASSQRQWTGGAGSNQPQHF.

This chain links TRBV29-1 with TRBJ2-1, with TRBD2 matching 7 bases. The germline gives CDR1 SQVTM, CDR2 ANQGSEA. There are 14 residues in the CDR3. V shed 4 bases, J shed 5 bases, and the junction held 8 bases outside the gene matches. CDR3 bases: TGCAGCGTTGTGGGGGGGTCACTTAACAATGAGCAGTTCTTC. It specifies CSVVGGSLNNEQFF.

This clone was found a few times. The rearrangement joins TRBV2 to TRBJ1-5; no definite D call. The V gene's germline CDR1 is SNHLY and CDR2 FYNNEI. The CDR3 covers 14 residues. Trimming took off 2 bases at V and 0 bases at J, with 5 bases between the two ends. CDR3 sequence (DNA): TGTGCCAGCAGTGAACAGATTAGCAATCAGCCCCAGCATTTT. This translates into CASSEQISNQPQHF.

The chain is built from TRBV28 and TRBJ1-4; D is perhaps TRBD1 (6 bases). Looked up from germline, CDR1 is MDHEN and CDR2 is SYDVKM. V gave up 5 bases and J gave up 4 bases, with 20 bases separating them. The CDR3 is made up of 17 amino acids. In nucleotides, the CDR3 is TGTGCCAGCAGTACACATACCCTACAGGGTAGTAATGAAAAACTGTTTTTT. Protein sequence: CASSTHTLQGSNEKLFF.

This clone appeared a few times. This chain joins TRBV12-5 and TRBJ1-5, with 7 bases that match TRBD1. The CDR3 contains 20 residues. Looked up from germline, CDR1 is LGHNT and CDR2 is FRNRAP. The trim removed 3 bases at V and 0 bases at J, leaving 17 bases unmatched. The CDR3 region has the DNA TGTGCTAGTGGTTTCGCCGCCGACAGGGCGCCATTCTATAGCAATCAGCCCCAGCATTTT. It specifies CASGFAADRAPFYSNQPQHF.

The chain combines TRBV6-2 or TRBV6-3 with TRBJ1-2, with 7 bases that match TRBD1. Germline values: CDR1 MNHEY, CDR2 SVGEGT. The junction had 4 bases not matched to a gene; V was cut back by 4 bases and J by 5 bases. The CDR3 is 13 amino acids. CDR3 coding DNA: TGTGCCAGCAGTTCTACAGGGGAATATGGCTACACCTTC. Amino acids: CASSSTGEYGYTF.

This rearrangement joins TRBV4-3 to TRBJ2-5, with a weak D call TRBD2 (6 bases). Per the germline V gene, CDR1 is LGHNA and CDR2 is YSLEER. Trimming cost V 0 bases and J 3 bases, with 8 bases left between them. The CDR3 is 14 residues long. The CDR3 DNA reads as TGCGCCAGCAGCCAAGATACGGGGGAAGAGACCCAGTACTTC. This encodes CASSQDTGEETQYF.

The chain is built from TRBV18 and TRBJ2-7; possible D gene TRBD2, 6 bases. The germline gives CDR1 KGHSH, CDR2 LQKENI. The ends were cut back, 6 bases at V and 4 bases at J, with 19 bases in the middle. The CDR3 is made up of 15 amino acids. CDR3 coding DNA: TGTGCCAGCTCCGCCTCCCCGGGTGGGAGGTACGAGCAGTACTTC. This gives the protein CASSASPGGRYEQYF.

The chain is built from TRBV15 and TRBJ2-2; maybe TRBD1 (6 bases). There are 18 residues in the CDR3. V lost 1 base, J lost 0 bases, and 15 bases lay in between. CDR1 LNHNV and CDR2 YYDKDF come from the germline V gene (reference sequence). CDR3 sequence: CATSRGGRQGSNTGELFF. The CDR3 DNA reads as TGTGCCACCAGCAGAGGGGGGCGGCAGGGATCGAACACCGGGGAGCTGTTTTTT.

V and J are TRBV4-1 and TRBJ1-2; 12 nucleotides agree with TRBD1. After removal of 2 bases from V and 4 bases from J, the junction contained 8 bases not matched to a gene. CDR3 size: 17 residues. From germline, CDR1 is MGHRA and CDR2 YSYEKL. The CDR3 loop is CASSQTGTGGAIYGYTF. The CDR3 DNA follows: TGCGCCAGCAGCCAAACCGGGACAGGGGGCGCGATCTATGGCTACACCTTC.

This clone was seen more than once but under ten times. This chain uses TRBV7-9 with TRBJ2-3, with 8 bases aligning to TRBD2. Germline loops: CDR1 SEHNR, CDR2 FQNEAQ (reference sequence). This CDR3 is 17 amino acids long. Unmatched junction bases numbered 12, after V lost 7 bases and J lost 0 bases. CDR3 in amino acids: CASTTTASGPSTDTQYF. The CDR3 bases are TGTGCCAGCACCACCACGGCTAGCGGGCCGAGCACAGATACGCAGTATTTT.

The chain links TRBV27 to TRBJ1-2, with 8 nucleotides matching TRBD1. V lost 4 bases and J lost 4; bases outside the gene matches: 8. The CDR3 is made up of 15 amino acids. Germline V gene lookup returns CDR1 MNHEY and CDR2 SMNVEV (reference sequence). This CDR3 reads CASSWGTGPGYGYTF. The CDR3 region has the DNA TGTGCCAGCAGTTGGGGGACAGGTCCAGGCTATGGCTACACCTTC.

The V call is TRBV6-4, the J call TRBJ2-7; 10 nucleotides match TRBD1. This CDR3 has 15 residues. The germline V gene encodes CDR1 MRHNA and CDR2 SNTAGT. The V and J ends lost 2 bases and 3 bases, in that order; junction bases with no gene match: 4. This chain's CDR3 is CASSDPDRGGYEQYF. The CDR3 DNA sequence: TGTGCCAGCAGTGACCCGGACAGGGGGGGCTACGAGCAGTACTTC.

The chain is built from TRBV9 and TRBJ2-6; TRBD1 agrees at 12 bases. The J segment lost 2 bases and the V segment lost 3 bases, leaving 15 bases of the junction unmatched. The germline V gene encodes CDR1 SGDLS and CDR2 YYNGEE. This CDR3 spans 21 amino acids. This chain's CDR3 is CASSGMHTGTGGSAGANVLTF. The CDR3 DNA reads TGTGCCAGCAGCGGAATGCATACCGGGACAGGGGGCTCAGCTGGGGCCAACGTCCTGACTTTC.

CDR3 in amino acids: CASSVDSKAGNTIYF. DNA for the CDR3: TGTGCCAGCAGCGTGGACAGTAAGGCTGGAAACACCATATATTTT. This chain uses TRBV9 with TRBJ1-3, with TRBD1 as a possible D gene (6 bases). Germline V lookup: CDR1 SGDLS, CDR2 YYNGEE. The length of the CDR3 is 15 residues. V lost 2 bases and J lost 2, with 11 bases in between. The complete variable domain, with remaining parts taken from reference TRBV9 and TRBJ1-3, reads DSGVTQTPKHLITATGQRVTLRCSPRSGDLSVYWYQQSLDQGLQFLIQYYNGEERAKGNILERFSAQQFPDLHSELNLSSLELGDSALYFCASSVDSKAGNTIYFGEGSWLTVV.

The chain has TRBV4-2 and TRBJ1-1; D is perhaps TRBD1 (6 bases). CDR3 length equals 14 residues. Trimming shortened V by 4 bases and J by 0 bases, and 9 bases separated the two germline ends. The germline V gene has CDR1 LGHNA and CDR2 YNFKEQ. The CDR3: CASSLDRLNTEAFF. The CDR3 DNA sequence: TGTGCCAGCAGCCTCGACAGGTTGAACACTGAAGCTTTCTTT.

The genes are TRBV6-5 and TRBJ1-2, with D perhaps matching TRBD1 (6 bases). V lost 5 bases and J lost 4, with 17 bases in between. The CDR3 covers 15 residues. The germline V gene has CDR1 MNHEY and CDR2 SVGAGI. The CDR3 is CASSQNRERGYGYTF. As DNA, the CDR3 is TGTGCCAGCAGTCAAAACAGGGAACGCGGCTATGGCTACACCTTC.

This clone was seen just once. This sequence joins TRBV12-3 or TRBV12-4 and TRBJ1-2, with D possibly being TRBD1 (5 bases). V lost 6 bases, J lost 5 bases, and 13 bases lay in between. CDR3 size: 13 residues. In DNA form, the CDR3 reads TGTGCCAGCAGCGCCGCGGGGGTATATGGCTACACCTTC. Amino acids: CASSAAGVYGYTF.

With regard to this clone: Other DNA sequences in the same sample also yield this CDR3. The chain combines TRBV5-1 with TRBJ1-2; 8 bases fit TRBD1. The CDR3 loop spans 14 amino acids. Germline V gene data show CDR1 as SGHRS and CDR2 as YFSETQ. The trim removed 1 base at V and 3 bases at J, leaving 2 bases unmatched. CDR3 sequence: CASSLTGGHYGYTF. The CDR3 DNA reads as TGCGCCAGCAGCTTGACAGGGGGTCACTATGGCTACACCTTC.